Listed below are T cell receptor beta chains from one sample, sequenced in a study of Ad26.COV2.S vaccination and SARS-CoV-2 variants. Produced via immunoSEQ multiplex PCR; TCRdb's table is partial and in-frame only. The table shows nearly 95,000 clones, with roughly 84% occurring only once. Source: peripheral blood, taken after recovery from COVID-19. The receptors here all came from a human donor who had recovered from COVID-19. Each CDR3 is given with its conserved first and last residue. A D gene is named only where the DNA matches it firmly. Part of the rows lack a size; the others show once, few, many or a class for expanded clones.

j_call v_call clone_size d_call cdr3_aa cdr3_nt
TRBJ2-3 TRBV9 . . CASSLTDVADTQYF TGTGCCAGCAGCCTCACGGACGTTGCAGATACGCAGTATTTT
TRBJ2-2 TRBV24-1 . . CATSDQNTGELFF TGTGCCACCAGTGACCAAAACACCGGGGAGCTGTTTTTT
TRBJ1-4 TRBV3-1/TRBV3-2 . TRBD1 CASSRDRGRGANEKLFF TGTGCCAGCAGCCGGGACAGGGGAAGAGGGGCTAATGAAAAACTGTTTTTT
TRBJ2-7 TRBV5-1 . TRBD1 CASSLASQGAYEQYF TGCGCCAGCAGCTTGGCCTCCCAGGGGGCCTACGAGCAGTACTTC
TRBJ2-7 TRBV7-2 . TRBD2 CASSLRLAGGYYEQYF TGTGCCAGCAGCTTACGACTAGCGGGAGGTTACTACGAGCAGTACTTC
TRBJ1-6 TRBV10-3 . . CAISDNTGMDSPLHF TGTGCCATCAGTGATAATACAGGGATGGATTCACCCCTCCACTTT
TRBJ2-1 TRBV4-1 . TRBD1 CASSQDPGTGLNEQFF TGCGCCAGCAGCCAAGATCCCGGGACAGGACTCAATGAGCAGTTCTTC
TRBJ1-4 TRBV11-3 . . CASSLVGAATNEKLFF TGTGCCAGCAGCTTAGTAGGGGCTGCAACTAATGAAAAACTGTTTTTT
TRBJ2-1 TRBV7-7 . TRBD2 CASSPSGAGDEQFF TGTGCCAGCAGCCCCTCGGGAGCGGGAGATGAGCAGTTCTTC
TRBJ2-3 TRBV20-1 . TRBD2 CSASAFGLAGATDTQYF TGCAGTGCTAGTGCCTTTGGACTAGCGGGAGCCACAGATACGCAGTATTTT
TRBJ2-2 TRBV28 . . CASSLSGRGTGELFF TGTGCCAGCAGTTTAAGTGGCCGGGGGACCGGGGAGCTGTTTTTT
TRBJ2-7 TRBV5-6 . . CASSLFTGSYEQYF TGTGCCAGCAGCTTGTTTACAGGGTCCTACGAGCAGTACTTC
TRBJ2-3 TRBV2 once . CASASTVDTQYF TGTGCCAGCGCCAGTACCGTGGATACGCAGTATTTT
TRBJ1-5 TRBV7-9 few . CASSRDLQPQHF TGTGCCAGCAGCAGGGACTTGCAGCCCCAGCATTTT
TRBJ2-2 TRBV9 . . CASKVAVSGGELFF TGTGCCAGCAAGGTGGCAGTCAGCGGCGGGGAGCTGTTTTTT
TRBJ1-6 TRBV7-6 . . CASSLVQAGSNSPLHF TGTGCCAGCAGCTTAGTACAGGCAGGGAGTAATTCACCCCTCCACTTT
TRBJ1-1 TRBV19 . TRBD1 CASRTGTNTEAFF TGTGCCAGCAGGACAGGGACCAACACTGAAGCTTTCTTT
TRBJ2-5 TRBV6-1 . TRBD2 CASSEVGGRSGTQYF TGTGCCAGCAGTGAAGTCGGCGGGAGATCAGGGACCCAGTACTTC
TRBJ2-3 TRBV7-6 . . CASSPGTDTQYF TGTGCCAGCAGCCCCGGGACAGATACGCAGTATTTT
TRBJ1-2 TRBV9 . . CASSVGEADYGYTF TGTGCCAGCAGCGTAGGAGAGGCGGACTATGGCTACACCTTC
TRBJ1-3 TRBV29-1 . . CSVVKGTAGNTIYF TGCAGCGTTGTTAAGGGTACGGCTGGAAACACCATATATTTT
TRBJ1-1 TRBV5-1 . . CASSKGWGDTEAFF TGCGCCAGCAGCAAGGGGTGGGGGGACACTGAAGCTTTCTTT
TRBJ1-2 TRBV11-3 . . CASSLRTANYGYTF TGTGCCAGCAGCTTGCGAACAGCTAACTATGGCTACACCTTC
TRBJ1-2 TRBV9 . . CASSPGTAGYTF TGTGCCAGCAGCCCAGGGACTGCTGGCTACACCTTC
TRBJ2-1 TRBV5-6 . . CASSLEGGGLYNEQFF TGTGCCAGCAGCTTGGAAGGTGGAGGGTTGTACAATGAGCAGTTCTTC
TRBJ2-5 TRBV12-5 . TRBD2 CASGPHGRAGETQYF TGTGCTAGTGGCCCTCATGGGAGGGCAGGAGAGACCCAGTACTTC
TRBJ2-5 TRBV14 . . CASSQFYGQETQYF TGTGCCAGCAGCCAGTTTTACGGGCAAGAGACCCAGTACTTC
TRBJ1-5 TRBV19 . TRBD1 CASSFQQGANQPQHF TGTGCCAGTAGTTTTCAGCAGGGGGCCAATCAGCCCCAGCATTTT
TRBJ2-3 TRBV7-9 once TRBD2 CASSLWREYGTQYF TGTGCCAGCAGCTTATGGCGGGAGTATGGTACGCAGTATTTT
TRBJ1-4 TRBV21-1 . . CASSNFPDRDEKLFF TGTGCCAGCAGCAATTTTCCGGACAGGGATGAAAAACTGTTTTTT
TRBJ2-2 TRBV10-3 once TRBD2 CAISESGTSGTANTGELFF TGTGCCATCAGTGAGTCCGGGACTAGCGGGACAGCGAACACCGGGGAGCTGTTTTTT
TRBJ2-2 TRBV19 . . CASSIAEGRSTGELFF TGTGCCAGTAGTATAGCGGAAGGGAGGAGCACCGGGGAGCTGTTTTTT
TRBJ2-3 TRBV5-1 . . CASAKEGEFTDTQYF TGCGCCAGCGCCAAGGAGGGGGAATTCACAGATACGCAGTATTTT
TRBJ2-7 TRBV28 once . CASSLGGGYRYEQYF TGTGCCAGCAGTTTAGGGGGCGGCTATCGCTACGAGCAGTACTTC
TRBJ2-1 TRBV5-1 . TRBD2 CASSLSLRENHEQFF TGCGCCAGCAGCTTGTCTCTGCGGGAGAATCATGAGCAGTTCTTC
TRBJ2-1 TRBV28 . . CASFSGHNEQFF TGTGCCAGCTTTAGCGGCCACAATGAGCAGTTCTTC
TRBJ1-2 TRBV7-9 . . CASSLSLESYGYTF TGTGCCAGCAGCTTGTCTCTAGAGTCCTATGGCTACACCTTC
TRBJ2-1 TRBV20-1 . . CSASRAGEQFF TGCAGTGCTAGCCGAGCGGGTGAGCAGTTCTTC
TRBJ2-1 TRBV27 . . CASSLGFFNEQFF TGTGCCAGCAGTTTAGGTTTTTTCAATGAGCAGTTCTTC
TRBJ2-1 TRBV5-1 . TRBD1 CASSLTGGSYNEQFF TGCGCCAGCAGCTTGACAGGGGGCTCCTACAATGAGCAGTTCTTC
TRBJ2-2 TRBV11-3 . TRBD2 CASSLSGRVGGELFF TGTGCCAGCAGCTTATCCGGGAGGGTTGGCGGGGAGCTGTTTTTT
TRBJ2-7 TRBV12-3/TRBV12-4 . . CASSLLGIYEQYF TGTGCCAGCAGCCTCCTGGGGATCTACGAGCAGTACTTC
TRBJ1-4 TRBV7-2 . TRBD1 CASSFPTGSNEKLFF TGTGCCAGCAGCTTTCCGACAGGGTCGAATGAAAAACTGTTTTTT
TRBJ2-2 TRBV28 . . CASSLLGNPGELFF TGTGCCAGCAGTTTGTTGGGAAATCCCGGGGAGCTGTTTTTT
TRBJ2-1 TRBV4-3 . TRBD2 CASSQDPAGGSYNEQFF TGCGCCAGCAGCCAAGATCCGGCGGGAGGGTCGTACAATGAGCAGTTCTTC
TRBJ2-1 TRBV20-1 . TRBD2 CSASDSFSGLSSYNEQFF TGCAGTGCTAGTGATTCTTTTAGCGGGCTGAGCTCCTACAATGAGCAGTTCTTC
TRBJ2-2 TRBV2 . TRBD1 CASSHAGTAGELFF TGTGCCAGCAGTCATGCCGGGACAGCCGGGGAGCTGTTTTTT